Listed here are 32 T cell receptor beta chains from one sample, sequenced in a study of preoperative IRX-2 immunotherapy in early breast cancer. The table came from immunoSEQ multiplex PCR; TCRdb's copy has only in-frame clones and leaves some out. The table lists around 60,000 clones, less than 95% of them singletons. Indicated treatment: preoperative locoregional IRX-2 cytokine immunotherapy. Sampling was carried out from a patient treated with IRX-2 immunotherapy. These receptors all come from a human donor with breast cancer.

The sample holds one count of this clone. This chain uses TRBV6-5 with TRBJ2-3, with D possibly called TRBD1 or TRBD2 (5 bases each). The CDR3 length is 15 residues. V lost 2 bases to trimming and J lost 4 bases, with 13 bases between them. CDR1 and CDR2 (germline): MNHEY, SVGAGI. CDR3 nucleotide sequence: TGTGCCAGCAGTTACGACGGGGCTAGTTCAGATACGCAGTATTTT. It yields the protein CASSYDGASSDTQYF.

The chain couples TRBV2 to TRBJ1-2, with 9 bases matching TRBD1. The CDR3 has 13 residues. The junction had 4 bases not matched to a gene; V was cut back by 7 bases and J by 4 bases. Germline V lookup: CDR1 SNHLY, CDR2 FYNNEI. The CDR3 coding sequence is TGTGCCAGCACACAGGGGGCAGGCTATGGCTACACCTTC. This translates into CASTQGAGYGYTF.

This sequence joins TRBV7-9 and TRBJ1-4; TRBD1 might be the D (6 bases). The germline gives CDR1 SEHNR, CDR2 FQNEAQ (reference sequence). V was trimmed by 1 base and J by 6 bases, leaving 15 bases between them. The CDR3 covers 16 residues. The CDR3 reads CASSLGRQADDEKLFF. Written as DNA, the CDR3 is TGTGCCAGCAGCTTAGGGAGACAGGCTGACGATGAAAAACTGTTTTTT. The whole variable domain, remainder taken from reference TRBV7-9 and TRBJ1-4, is DTGVSQNPRHKITKRGQNVTFRCDPISEHNRLYWYRQTLGQGPEFLTYFQNEAQLEKSRLLSDRFSAERPKGSFSTLEIQRTEQGDSAMYLCASSLGRQADDEKLFFGSGTQLSVL.

V and J are TRBV7-2 and TRBJ2-5; D is ambiguous. The CDR3 contains 13 residues. CDR1 and CDR2 from the germline V gene are SGHTA and FQGNSA. V shed 1 base and J shed 4 bases, with 7 bases lying between them. The CDR3 sequence is CASSLVGLETQYF. The CDR3 DNA sequence: TGTGCCAGCAGCTTAGTCGGGTTAGAGACCCAGTACTTC.

The V and J genes are TRBV2 and TRBJ1-2; D uncertain. The CDR3 loop spans 12 amino acids. Between the trimmed V and J ends, which lost 5 bases and 5 bases, there was a span of 9 bases. From germline, CDR1 is SNHLY and CDR2 FYNNEI. This chain's CDR3 is CASSYEAYGYTF. CDR3 DNA: TGTGCCAGCAGTTACGAGGCATATGGCTACACCTTC.

For the CDR3, the DNA is TGTGCCATCAGTGAGTCGAAGGTGACGGTAACCGGGGAGCTGTTTTTT. Its protein product is CAISESKVTVTGELFF. The J gene is TRBJ2-2, the V gene TRBV10-3; no clear D gene. This CDR3 has 16 residues. With 0 bases removed from V and 5 bases from J, the gap between germline ends came to 13 bases. Germline V gives CDR1 ENHRY, CDR2 SYGVKD.

The rearrangement uses TRBV7-2 and TRBJ2-3; no definite D call. The V and J ends lost 3 bases and 2 bases respectively, with 9 bases between them. The length of the CDR3 is 14 residues. Per germline, CDR1 SGHTA and CDR2 FQGNSA. The DNA of the CDR3 is TGTGCCAGCAGCTTGGCCGGCCCCACAGATACGCAGTATTTT. This encodes CASSLAGPTDTQYF. The full variable domain, in which reference TRBV7-2 and TRBJ2-3 provide the parts outside the CDR3, is GAGVSQSPSNKVTEKGKDVELRCDPISGHTALYWYRQSLGQGLEFLIYFQGNSAPDKSGLPSDRFSAERTGGSVSTLTIQRTQQEDSAVYLCASSLAGPTDTQYFGPGTRLTVL.

CDR3 amino acids: CAISESATAETQYF. CDR3 nucleotides: TGTGCCATCAGTGAGTCAGCTACGGCAGAGACCCAGTACTTC. V gene TRBV10-3 combines with J gene TRBJ2-5, with D unresolved. The length of the CDR3 is 14 residues. Trimming removed 0 bases from V and 4 bases from J, with 9 bases in between. The germline gives CDR1 ENHRY, CDR2 SYGVKD.

Only a few counts were recorded for this clone. The chain recombines TRBV28 with TRBJ2-2, with D perhaps TRBD1 (6 bases). The germline CDR1 and CDR2 sequences are MDHEN and SYDVKM. This CDR3 comprises 15 residues. V lost 3 bases to trimming and J lost 6 bases, with 14 bases between them. The CDR3 DNA follows: TGTGCCAGCAGTTTGGCCTCTACAGGGCCCGGGGAGCTGTTTTTT. Residues: CASSLASTGPGELFF.

The J gene is TRBJ2-2, the V gene TRBV28; 7 positions agree with TRBD2. Trimming took 3 bases from V and 1 from J; bases not matched to a gene: 11. Germline-derived CDR1 and CDR2 are MDHEN and SYDVKM. The length of the CDR3 is 18 residues. DNA of the CDR3: TGTGCCAGCAGTTTTCAACCGGGGGGAGCCTTGAACACCGGGGAGCTGTTTTTT. Translated, it gives CASSFQPGGALNTGELFF.

The rearrangement uses TRBV27 and TRBJ2-5; D gene uncertain. V shed 3 bases and J shed 2 bases, with 10 bases lying between them. The CDR3 contains 14 residues. CDR1 and CDR2 (germline): MNHEY, SMNVEV (reference sequence). The CDR3 protein is CASSFMGTQETQYF. CDR3 DNA sequence: TGTGCCAGCAGTTTTATGGGTACACAAGAGACCCAGTACTTC.

The chain has TRBV29-1 and TRBJ1-5, with a tentative D call TRBD1 (5 bases). Trimming left V 4 bases short and J 4 bases short, with 11 bases between. Per the germline V gene, CDR1 is SQVTM and CDR2 is ANQGSEA. This CDR3 spans 13 amino acids. For the CDR3, the DNA is TGCAGCGTTGGTCAGGGACGTAATCAGCCCCAGCATTTT. It encodes CSVGQGRNQPQHF.

This clone has a single count. The J gene is TRBJ2-7, the V gene TRBV29-1; D possibly corresponds to TRBD2 (6 bases). The CDR3 sequence is 14 residues long. From germline, CDR1 is SQVTM and CDR2 ANQGSEA. In DNA form, the CDR3 reads TGCAGTGCTAGCACTAGCTGGTCCTCCTACGAGCAGTACTTC. Translated: CSASTSWSSYEQYF.

This clone was counted once. The V and J genes are TRBV6-5 and TRBJ2-1; tentative D call: TRBD2 (5 bases). The CDR3 contains 13 residues. The V gene's germline CDR1 is MNHEY and CDR2 SVGAGI. The V and J ends lost 7 bases and 3 bases respectively, with 10 bases between them. Written as DNA, the CDR3 is TGTGCCAGCACGGGAAGGCTCTACAATGAGCAGTTCTTC. Translated, it gives CASTGRLYNEQFF.

This chain joins TRBV7-9 and TRBJ1-2; D not certain. Per the germline V gene, CDR1 is SEHNR and CDR2 is FQNEAQ (reference sequence). This CDR3 has 19 amino acids. The germline V and J ends were trimmed by 5 bases and 0 bases, with 25 bases remaining between them. The CDR3 protein is CASSIGIVGPLSSNYGYTF. In DNA form, the CDR3 reads TGTGCCAGCAGCATTGGAATAGTAGGGCCATTAAGTTCTAACTATGGCTACACCTTC. The whole variable domain, filled in from reference TRBV7-9 and TRBJ1-2, reads DTGVSQNPRHKITKRGQNVTFRCDPISEHNRLYWYRQTLGQGPEFLTYFQNEAQLEKSRLLSDRFSAERPKGSFSTLEIQRTEQGDSAMYLCASSIGIVGPLSSNYGYTFGSGTRLTVV.

The V gene is TRBV10-2, the J gene TRBJ2-2; no reliable D call. This CDR3 has 12 residues. The ends were cut back, 6 bases at V and 7 bases at J, with 9 bases in the middle. In germline, CDR1 is WSHSY, CDR2 SAAADI. In DNA, the CDR3 is TGCGCCAGCAGACCTCCCGGCGGGGAGCTGTTTTTT. Protein: CASRPPGGELFF.

This chain links TRBV5-8 with TRBJ2-2, with D uncertain. The CDR3 covers 16 residues. Trimming cost V 1 base and J 2 bases, with 12 bases left between them. CDR1 SGHTS and CDR2 YDEGEE come from the germline V gene. CDR3 sequence reads: CASSLPWELNTGELFF. The CDR3 nucleotides read TGTGCCAGCAGCTTGCCGTGGGAACTCAACACCGGGGAGCTGTTTTTT. Full variable domain (outside the CDR3, taken from reference TRBV5-8 and TRBJ2-2): EAGVTQSPTHLIKTRGQQATLRCSPISGHTSVYWYQQALGLGLQFLLWYDEGEERNRGNFPPRFSGRQFPNYSSELNVNALELEDSALYLCASSLPWELNTGELFFGEGSRLTVL.

This clone has just one count. V and J are TRBV5-4 and TRBJ2-5; D gene ambiguous. CDR3 size: 13 residues. The V end was cut by 4 bases, the J end by 5 bases, with 12 bases between. Germline CDR1 SGHNT, CDR2 YYREEE (reference sequence). CDR3 sequence (DNA): TGTGCCAGCAGCGATACAAGTACTGAGACCCAGTACTTC. It specifies CASSDTSTETQYF.

V usage is TRBV27 and J usage is TRBJ2-3; the D is unclear. The CDR3 runs to 16 residues. Trimming removed 3 bases from V and 7 bases from J, with 20 bases in between. Germline assignment: CDR1 MNHEY and CDR2 SMNVEV (reference sequence). CDR3 coding DNA: TGTGCCAGCAGTTTGAGTTCATCGGTCGTCGCTCATACGCAGTATTTT. As protein: CASSLSSSVVAHTQYF.

The rearrangement links TRBV19 to TRBJ2-7, with 7 bases that match TRBD2. V lost 4 bases to trimming and J lost 3 bases; unmatched junction nucleotides: 6. This CDR3 has 14 residues. The germline gives CDR1 LNHDA, CDR2 SQIVND (reference sequence). As DNA, the CDR3 is TGTGCCAGTAGTACGGGGAGGGGCGACTACGAGCAGTACTTC. It encodes CASSTGRGDYEQYF. Supplemented by reference TRBV19 and TRBJ2-7, the full variable domain reads DGGITQSPKYLFRKEGQNVTLSCEQNLNHDAMYWYRQDPGQGLRLIYYSQIVNDFQKGDIAEGYSVSREKKESFPLTVTSAQKNPTAFYLCASSTGRGDYEQYFGPGTRLTVT.

This clone was recorded only once. The chain has TRBV19 and TRBJ2-7; 12 nucleotides agree with TRBD2. Germline CDR1 reads LNHDA; CDR2 reads SQIVND (reference sequence). This CDR3 comprises 15 residues. The J segment lost 3 bases and the V segment lost 5 bases, leaving 5 bases of the junction unmatched. This CDR3 reads CASSPTGLAGYEQYF. The CDR3 bases are TGTGCCAGTAGTCCTACGGGACTAGCGGGCTACGAGCAGTACTTC.

This clone was found a few times. This chain joins TRBV28 and TRBJ2-3; 7 bases are a match to TRBD2. In germline, CDR1 is MDHEN, CDR2 SYDVKM. V lost 6 bases to trimming and J lost 4 bases; unmatched junction nucleotides: 7. This CDR3 comprises 14 residues. CDR3: CASSPGLSADTQYF. In nucleotides, the CDR3 is TGTGCCAGCAGCCCGGGACTATCCGCAGATACGCAGTATTTT.

This sequence joins TRBV7-9 and TRBJ2-1, with 12 nucleotides matching TRBD2. Germline CDR1 and CDR2: SEHNR and FQNEAQ (reference sequence). The CDR3 has 16 amino acids. Trimming at V came to 2 bases and at J to 5 bases, leaving 4 bases not matched to a gene. CDR3 DNA sequence: TGTGCCAGCAGCTTAATACGACTAGCGGGAGACAATGAGCAGTTCTTC. Residues: CASSLIRLAGDNEQFF. The full variable domain, rest sourced from reference TRBV7-9 and TRBJ2-1, is DTGVSQNPRHKITKRGQNVTFRCDPISEHNRLYWYRQTLGQGPEFLTYFQNEAQLEKSRLLSDRFSAERPKGSFSTLEIQRTEQGDSAMYLCASSLIRLAGDNEQFFGPGTRLTVL.

This chain uses TRBV7-3 with TRBJ2-2; the D is unclear. CDR1 is SGHTA, CDR2 FQGTGA, per germline. V was cut by 4 bases and J by 2 bases, with 5 bases left in between. This CDR3 has 13 residues. CDR3: CASSSSNTGELFF. The CDR3 bases are TGTGCCAGCAGCTCAAGTAACACCGGGGAGCTGTTTTTT.

The chain carries TRBV28 and TRBJ2-5, with D perhaps matching TRBD2 (6 bases). The CDR3 length is 17 residues. V was trimmed by 3 bases and J by 5 bases, leaving 22 bases between them. Per the germline V gene, CDR1 is MDHEN and CDR2 is SYDVKM. In DNA form, the CDR3 reads TGTGCCAGCAGTTTCCCCCTCTCTCGACTAGACGGGGAGACCCAGTACTTC. The encoded protein is CASSFPLSRLDGETQYF.

This chain connects TRBV19 to TRBJ1-5, with a tentative D call TRBD1 (5 bases). The V gene's germline CDR1 is LNHDA and CDR2 SQIVND (reference sequence). This CDR3 comprises 13 residues. V was clipped by 4 bases and J by 6 bases, with 10 bases between them. The CDR3 DNA sequence: TGTGCCAGTAGTAGGGGGATTCGTCAGCCCCAGCATTTT. Translating gives CASSRGIRQPQHF.

This chain links TRBV7-8 with TRBJ1-4; D remains unclear. Germline CDR1 and CDR2: SGHVS and FQNEAQ. The CDR3 spans 12 residues. V lost 7 bases to trimming and J lost 4 bases, with 7 bases between them. This CDR3 is CASTDDNEKLFF. DNA for the CDR3: TGTGCCAGCACCGATGATAATGAAAAACTGTTTTTT.

J is TRBJ2-7 and V is TRBV2, with 11 bases matching TRBD2. The CDR3 is 13 amino acids. Germline V gene sequence: CDR1 SNHLY, CDR2 FYNNEI. V was pared by 6 bases and J by 2 bases, with 0 bases of the junction left unmatched. CDR3 sequence (DNA): TGTGCCAGCAGACTAGCGGGGGCCTACGAGCAGTACTTC. Protein sequence: CASRLAGAYEQYF.

The genes are TRBV11-3 and TRBJ2-7, with D possibly being TRBD1 (5 bases). The V end was cut by 6 bases, the J end by 0 bases, with 15 bases between. The germline CDR1 and CDR2 sequences are SGHNT and YENEEA. The CDR3 contains 15 residues. Here the CDR3 DNA reads TGTGCCAGCAGGTCACAGGTTTCGAGCTCCTACGAGCAGTACTTC. As protein: CASRSQVSSSYEQYF.

The chain uses TRBV9 and TRBJ2-5; 7 bases are a match to TRBD1. CDR1 is SGDLS and CDR2 is YYNGEE in the germline V gene. The length of the CDR3 is 15 residues. J lost 4 bases, V lost 2 bases, and 8 bases had no gene match. The CDR3 reads CASSVTGSGGETQYF. CDR3 DNA sequence: TGTGCCAGCAGCGTGACAGGGAGCGGTGGAGAGACCCAGTACTTC.

This clone came up once. This rearrangement joins TRBV18 to TRBJ2-2; D gene unclear. V lost 0 bases and J lost 5, with 7 bases in between. The length of the CDR3 is 14 residues. Germline loops: CDR1 KGHSH, CDR2 LQKENI. The CDR3 sequence: CASSPPGRTGELFF. Written as DNA, the CDR3 is TGTGCCAGCTCACCACCGGGTCGGACCGGGGAGCTGTTTTTT.

The rearrangement links TRBV5-4 to TRBJ2-5, with D possibly matching TRBD1 (5 bases). The CDR3 extends over 14 amino acids. CDR1 is SGHNT and CDR2 is YYREEE in the germline V gene (reference sequence). The V gene lost 0 bases and the J gene lost 3 bases, with 9 bases spanning the gap. The CDR3 bases are TGTGCCAGCAGCTTGGTTCAGGGAAAAGAGACCCAGTACTTC. It encodes CASSLVQGKETQYF.